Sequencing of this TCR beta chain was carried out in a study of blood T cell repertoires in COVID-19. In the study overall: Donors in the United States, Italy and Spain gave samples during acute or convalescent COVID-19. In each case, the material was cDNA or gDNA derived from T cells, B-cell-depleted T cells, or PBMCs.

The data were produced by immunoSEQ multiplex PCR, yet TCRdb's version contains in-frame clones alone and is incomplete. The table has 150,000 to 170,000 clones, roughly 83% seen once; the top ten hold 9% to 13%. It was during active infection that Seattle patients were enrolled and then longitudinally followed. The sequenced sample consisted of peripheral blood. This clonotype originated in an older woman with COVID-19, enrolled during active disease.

The CDR3 DNA follows: TGCGCCAGCAGCCCCAATTTGGGCAGGCGAGATCAGCCCCAGCATTTT. Translation: CASSPNLGRRDQPQHF. V usage is TRBV4-1 and J usage is TRBJ1-5; D not certain. Germline V gene sequence: CDR1 MGHRA, CDR2 YSYEKL. This CDR3 is 16 amino acids long. Deletions cut 4 bases from V and 5 bases from J, with 18 bases between.